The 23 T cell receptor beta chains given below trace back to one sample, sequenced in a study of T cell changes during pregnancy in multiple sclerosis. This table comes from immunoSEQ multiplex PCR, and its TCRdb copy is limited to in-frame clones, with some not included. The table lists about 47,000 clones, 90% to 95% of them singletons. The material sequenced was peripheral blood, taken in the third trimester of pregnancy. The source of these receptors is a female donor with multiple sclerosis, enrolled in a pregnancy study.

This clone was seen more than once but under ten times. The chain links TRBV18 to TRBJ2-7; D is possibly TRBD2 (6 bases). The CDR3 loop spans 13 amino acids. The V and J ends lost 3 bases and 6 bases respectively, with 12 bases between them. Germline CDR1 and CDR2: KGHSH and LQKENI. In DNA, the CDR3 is TGTGCCAGCTCACCCGGAGGGGCTCGCGAGCAGTACTTC. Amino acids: CASSPGGAREQYF.

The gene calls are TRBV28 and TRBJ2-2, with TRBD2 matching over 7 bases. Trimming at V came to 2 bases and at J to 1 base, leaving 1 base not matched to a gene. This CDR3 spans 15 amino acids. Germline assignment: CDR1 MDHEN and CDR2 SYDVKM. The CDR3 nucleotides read TGTGCCAGCAGTTTAACTAGCGAGAACACCGGGGAGCTGTTTTTT. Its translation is CASSLTSENTGELFF.

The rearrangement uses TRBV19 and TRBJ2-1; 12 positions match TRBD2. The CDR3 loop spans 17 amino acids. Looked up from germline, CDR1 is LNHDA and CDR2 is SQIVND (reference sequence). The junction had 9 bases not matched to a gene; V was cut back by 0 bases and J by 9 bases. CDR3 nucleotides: TGTGCCAGTAGTATAGATGTGACTAGCGGGAGAGCGACTGAGCAGTTCTTC. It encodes CASSIDVTSGRATEQFF.

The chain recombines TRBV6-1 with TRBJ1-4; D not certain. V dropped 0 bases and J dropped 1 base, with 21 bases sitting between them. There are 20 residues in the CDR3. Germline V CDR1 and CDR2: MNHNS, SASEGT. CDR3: CASSEADGGSFSGTNEKLFF. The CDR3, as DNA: TGTGCCAGCAGTGAAGCCGATGGTGGCAGCTTCTCGGGAACTAATGAAAAACTGTTTTTT.

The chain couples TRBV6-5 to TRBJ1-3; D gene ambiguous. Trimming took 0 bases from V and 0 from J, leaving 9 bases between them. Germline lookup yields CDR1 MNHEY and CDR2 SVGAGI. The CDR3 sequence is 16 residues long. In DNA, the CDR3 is TGTGCCAGCAGTTACTCCGTTCCCTACTCTGGAAACACCATATATTTT. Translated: CASSYSVPYSGNTIYF.

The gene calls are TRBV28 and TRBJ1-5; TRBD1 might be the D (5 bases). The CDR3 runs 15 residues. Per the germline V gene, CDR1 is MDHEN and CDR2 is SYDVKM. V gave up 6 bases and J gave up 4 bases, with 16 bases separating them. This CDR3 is CASRSTGGGNQPQHF. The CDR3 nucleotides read TGTGCCAGCAGATCCACGGGCGGGGGTAATCAGCCCCAGCATTTT.

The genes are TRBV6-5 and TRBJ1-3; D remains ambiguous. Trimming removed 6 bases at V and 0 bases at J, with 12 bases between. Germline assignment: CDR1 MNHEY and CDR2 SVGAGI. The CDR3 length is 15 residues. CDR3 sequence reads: CASRFNGDSGNTIYF. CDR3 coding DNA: TGTGCCAGCAGATTCAACGGAGACTCTGGAAACACCATATATTTT.

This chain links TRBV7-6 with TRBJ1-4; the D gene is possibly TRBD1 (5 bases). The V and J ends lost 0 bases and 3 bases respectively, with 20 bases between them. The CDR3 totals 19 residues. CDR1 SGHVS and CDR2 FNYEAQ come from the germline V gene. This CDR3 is CASSLAVQGYPTANEKLFF. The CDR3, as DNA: TGTGCCAGCAGCTTAGCAGTGCAGGGCTATCCAACGGCTAATGAAAAACTGTTTTTT.

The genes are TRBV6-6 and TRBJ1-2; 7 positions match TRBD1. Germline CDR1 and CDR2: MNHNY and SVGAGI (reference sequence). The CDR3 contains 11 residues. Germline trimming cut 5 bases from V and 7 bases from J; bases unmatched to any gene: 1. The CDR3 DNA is TGTGCCAGCAGTACAGGGGTTGGCTACACCTTC. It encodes CASSTGVGYTF.

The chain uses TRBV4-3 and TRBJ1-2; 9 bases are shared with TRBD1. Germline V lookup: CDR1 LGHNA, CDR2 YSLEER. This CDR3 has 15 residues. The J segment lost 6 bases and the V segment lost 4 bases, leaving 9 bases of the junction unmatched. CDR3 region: CASSRMGQGKDGYTF. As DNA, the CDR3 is TGCGCCAGCAGCCGAATGGGACAGGGAAAAGATGGCTACACCTTC.

The CDR3 coding sequence is TGTGCCAGCAGCTTCGGACAGGGGCTCTACGAGCAGTACTTC. It specifies CASSFGQGLYEQYF. The V and J genes are TRBV2 and TRBJ2-7; TRBD1 aligns across 9 bases. This CDR3 comprises 14 residues. J was trimmed by 3 bases and V by 6 bases; bases with no gene match: 6. Per the germline V gene, CDR1 is SNHLY and CDR2 is FYNNEI.

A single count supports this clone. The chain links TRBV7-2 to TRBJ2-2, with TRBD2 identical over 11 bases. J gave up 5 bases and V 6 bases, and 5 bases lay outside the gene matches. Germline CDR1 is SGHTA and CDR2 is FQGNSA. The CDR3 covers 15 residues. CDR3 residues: CASRSGTSGTGELFF. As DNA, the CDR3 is TGTGCCAGCAGGTCCGGGACTAGCGGTACCGGGGAGCTGTTTTTT. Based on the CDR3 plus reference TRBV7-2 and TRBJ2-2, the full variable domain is GAGVSQSPSNKVTEKGKDVELRCDPISGHTALYWYRQSLGQGLEFLIYFQGNSAPDKSGLPSDRFSAERTGGSVSTLTIQRTQQEDSAVYLCASRSGTSGTGELFFGEGSRLTVL.

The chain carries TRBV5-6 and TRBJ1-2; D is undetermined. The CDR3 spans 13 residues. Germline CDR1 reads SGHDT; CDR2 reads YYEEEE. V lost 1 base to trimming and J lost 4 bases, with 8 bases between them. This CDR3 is CASSLTGIYGYTF. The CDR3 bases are TGTGCCAGCAGCTTGACGGGTATCTATGGCTACACCTTC.

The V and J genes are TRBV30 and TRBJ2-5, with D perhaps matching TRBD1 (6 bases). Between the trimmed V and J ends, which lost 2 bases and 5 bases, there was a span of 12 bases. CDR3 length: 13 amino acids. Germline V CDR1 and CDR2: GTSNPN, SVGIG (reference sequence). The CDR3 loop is CAWSKQGMETQYF. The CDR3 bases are TGTGCCTGGAGTAAACAGGGAATGGAGACCCAGTACTTC.

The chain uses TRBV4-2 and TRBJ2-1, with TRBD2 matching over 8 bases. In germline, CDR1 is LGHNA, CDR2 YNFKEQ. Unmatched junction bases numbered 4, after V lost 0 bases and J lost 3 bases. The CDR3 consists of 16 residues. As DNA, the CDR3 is TGTGCCAGCAGCCAAGAAAGCGGGAGAGTCTACAATGAGCAGTTCTTC. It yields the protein CASSQESGRVYNEQFF.

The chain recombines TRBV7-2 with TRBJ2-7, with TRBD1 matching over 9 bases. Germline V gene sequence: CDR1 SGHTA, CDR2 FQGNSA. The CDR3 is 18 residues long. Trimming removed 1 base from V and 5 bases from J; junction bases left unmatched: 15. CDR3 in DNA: TGTGCCAGCAGCTTAGTGGCGACAGGGGGGCCACCCTACCACGAGCAGTACTTC. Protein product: CASSLVATGGPPYHEQYF.

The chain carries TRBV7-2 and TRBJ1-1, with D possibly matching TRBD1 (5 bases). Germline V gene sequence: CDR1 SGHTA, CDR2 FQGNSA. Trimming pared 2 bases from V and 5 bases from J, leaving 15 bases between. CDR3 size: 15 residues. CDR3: CASSLQGGVVTEAFF. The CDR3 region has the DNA TGTGCCAGCAGCTTACAGGGTGGAGTGGTTACTGAAGCTTTCTTT.

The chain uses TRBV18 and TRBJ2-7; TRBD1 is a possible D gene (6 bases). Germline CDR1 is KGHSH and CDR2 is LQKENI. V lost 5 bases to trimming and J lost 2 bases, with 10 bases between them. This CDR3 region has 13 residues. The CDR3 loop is CASSSDRAYEQYF. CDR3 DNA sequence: TGTGCCAGCTCATCGGACAGAGCCTACGAGCAGTACTTC.

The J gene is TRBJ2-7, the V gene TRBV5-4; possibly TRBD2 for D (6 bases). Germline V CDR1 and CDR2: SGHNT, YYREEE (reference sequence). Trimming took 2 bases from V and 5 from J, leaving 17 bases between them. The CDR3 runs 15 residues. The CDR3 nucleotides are TGTGCCAGCAGCTTCGCGGGCCGGGAGAACCACGAGCAGTACTTC. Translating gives CASSFAGRENHEQYF.

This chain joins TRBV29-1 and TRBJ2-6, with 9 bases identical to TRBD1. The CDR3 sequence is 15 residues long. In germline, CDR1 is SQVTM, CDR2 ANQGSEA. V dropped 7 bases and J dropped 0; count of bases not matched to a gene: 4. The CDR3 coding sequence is TGCAGCGCCGGGACAGGGATCTCTGGGGCCAACGTCCTGACTTTC. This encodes CSAGTGISGANVLTF.

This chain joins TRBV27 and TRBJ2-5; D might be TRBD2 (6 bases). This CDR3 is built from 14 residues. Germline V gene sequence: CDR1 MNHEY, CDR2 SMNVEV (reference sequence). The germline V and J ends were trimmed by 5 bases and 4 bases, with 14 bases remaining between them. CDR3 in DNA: TGTGCCAGCAGTGGGGGGAGCTTAGGAGAGACCCAGTACTTC. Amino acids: CASSGGSLGETQYF.

The CDR3 DNA is TGTGCCATCAGTGAGTCGGAGGGTGAGACTGAAGCTTTCTTT. Translation gives CAISESEGETEAFF. The chain employs TRBV10-3 and TRBJ1-1; D gene uncertain. This CDR3 contains 14 residues. Germline V gene sequence: CDR1 ENHRY, CDR2 SYGVKD. The ends were cut back, 0 bases at V and 5 bases at J, with 10 bases in the middle.

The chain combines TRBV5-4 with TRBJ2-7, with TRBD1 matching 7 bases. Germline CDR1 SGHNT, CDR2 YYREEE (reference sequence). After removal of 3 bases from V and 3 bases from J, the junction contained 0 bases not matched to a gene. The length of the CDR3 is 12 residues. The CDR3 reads CASSWDSYEQYF. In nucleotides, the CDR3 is TGTGCCAGCAGCTGGGACAGCTACGAGCAGTACTTC.